These T cell receptor beta chains were read from a single sample in a study of ipilimumab plus nivolumab after autologous stem cell transplantation. Generated by immunoSEQ multiplex PCR, the TCRdb table keeps only in-frame clones and is missing some. The table has about 3,200 clones, less than 90% seen once. The sample here was PBMCs, taken in a trial of ipilimumab plus nivolumab as post-transplant consolidation. These receptors originate from a male donor with multiple myeloma. Each CDR3 is given with its conserved first and last residue. Fields, in order: J gene, V gene, D gene, clone size, CDR3 DNA, CDR3 protein. A D gene is named only where the DNA matches it firmly. Expanded clones get a size class; other rows say once, few or many, or leave the size out.

>TRBJ2-2|TRBV5-4|-|-
TGTGCCAGCAGCCCTCGGGGCGGTTTCGATTCGACGAACACCGGGGAGCTGTTTTTT
CASSPRGGFDSTNTGELFF
>TRBJ2-2|TRBV9|-|-
TGTGCCAGCAGCGGGGGGAACACCGGGGAGCTGTTTTTT
CASSGGNTGELFF
>TRBJ2-7|TRBV7-2|-|-
TGTGCCAGCAGCTTAATGATAAAGCCCAAATTCGGGGGCGAGCAGTACTTC
CASSLMIKPKFGGEQYF
>TRBJ2-7|TRBV13|TRBD2|-
TGTGCCAGCAGCACCGGGGGTAGCGGGGGGGCCTACGAGCAGTACTTC
CASSTGGSGGAYEQYF
>TRBJ2-1|TRBV29-1|-|few
TGCAGCGTTGAAGGGGTTTCAGGGGTTGGGAATGAGCAGTTCTTC
CSVEGVSGVGNEQFF
>TRBJ2-5|TRBV11-2|TRBD2|-
TGTGCCAGCAGCCTGACCGCCGGGACTAGCGGGGTTTACCAAGAGACCCAGTACTTC
CASSLTAGTSGVYQETQYF
>TRBJ1-2|TRBV30|-|once
TGTGCCTGGAGTGTTGGATCCGTTGGCTACACCTTC
CAWSVGSVGYTF
>TRBJ2-1|TRBV11-3|-|-
TGTGCCAGCAGCGAAGGAGGACTTAGATATGAGCAGTTCTTC
CASSEGGLRYEQFF
>TRBJ1-5|TRBV19|-|-
TGTGCCAGTAGTATAGGAGGGGGGCCTGGGATGCCCCAGCATTTT
CASSIGGGPGMPQHF
>TRBJ2-5|TRBV19|TRBD1|-
TGTGCCAGCTCCACCGGGACAGGGTCCCGAGAGACCCAGTACTTC
CASSTGTGSRETQYF
>TRBJ2-2|TRBV2|TRBD2|-
TGTGCCAGCAGTTCAGGACTAGTGGTGACCGGGGAGCTGTTTTTT
CASSSGLVVTGELFF